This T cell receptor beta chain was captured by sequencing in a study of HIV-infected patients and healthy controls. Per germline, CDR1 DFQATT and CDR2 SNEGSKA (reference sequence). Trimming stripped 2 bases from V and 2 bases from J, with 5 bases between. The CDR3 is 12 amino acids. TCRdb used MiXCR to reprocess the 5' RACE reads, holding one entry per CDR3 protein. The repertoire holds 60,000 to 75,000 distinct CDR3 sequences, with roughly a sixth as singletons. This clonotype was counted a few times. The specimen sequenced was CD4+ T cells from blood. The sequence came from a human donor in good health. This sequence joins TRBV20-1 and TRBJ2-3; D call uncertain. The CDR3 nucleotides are TGCAGTGCTAGACCCTTCACAGATACGCAGTATTTT. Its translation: CSARPFTDTQYF.